The 14 T cell receptor beta chains below were found in one sample sequenced in a study of cytomegalovirus exposure and HLA in healthy donors (dated by TCRdb to the late 2010s). The library was built by means of the immunoSEQ multiplex PCR assay. For the multiplex PCR, a mixture combining 60 forward primers for TCR Vbeta segments and 13 reverse primers for TCR Jbeta segments was used. Held by TCRdb, this immuneACCESS table contains in-frame sequences only and omits some clones. Under half of the omission traces to an unresolved V gene where checked; the cause of the rest is unknown. The sample table includes approximately 37,000 clones. The ten largest clones add up to 5.5% to 7% of the sample. Sequencing input: PBMCs. The source of these receptors is a human donor in good health.

This chain connects TRBV12-5 to TRBJ1-1; no reliable D call. V lost 6 bases to trimming and J lost 7 bases, with 18 bases between them. The germline V gene encodes CDR1 LGHNT and CDR2 FRNRAP. The CDR3 consists of 14 residues. This CDR3 is CASGWERAGGEAFF. The CDR3 region has the DNA TGTGCTAGTGGCTGGGAAAGGGCTGGAGGTGAAGCTTTCTTT. Variable domain in full (rest from reference TRBV12-5 and TRBJ1-1): DARVTQTPRHKVTEMGQEVTMRCQPILGHNTVFWYRQTMMQGLELLAYFRNRAPLDDSGMPKDRFSAEMPDATLATLKIQPSEPRDSAVYFCASGWERAGGEAFFGQGTRLTVV.

The V gene is TRBV30, the J gene TRBJ1-5; tentative D call: TRBD1 (5 bases). Germline V gives CDR1 GTSNPN, CDR2 SVGIG (reference sequence). The CDR3 sequence is 15 residues long. V was cut by 0 bases and J by 3 bases, with 12 bases left in between. The DNA for the CDR3 is TGTGCCTGGAGTGTACAGGCAGGGTTCAATCAGCCCCAGCATTTT. This translates into CAWSVQAGFNQPQHF.

The V gene is TRBV28, the J gene TRBJ1-1; 7 nucleotides agree with TRBD1. J was trimmed by 4 bases and V by 1 base; bases with no gene match: 0. CDR3 length: 13 amino acids. CDR1 MDHEN and CDR2 SYDVKM come from the germline V gene. CDR3 loop: CASSLYRGTEAFF. CDR3 nucleotides: TGTGCCAGCAGTTTATACAGGGGCACTGAAGCTTTCTTT. The complete variable domain, with remaining parts taken from reference TRBV28 and TRBJ1-1, reads DVKVTQSSRYLVKRTGEKVFLECVQDMDHENMFWYRQDPGLGLRLIYFSYDVKMKEKGDIPEGYSVSREKKERFSLILESASTNQTSMYLCASSLYRGTEAFFGQGTRLTVV.

CDR3 in DNA: TGCGCCAGCAAAGTCAATACGGGAGAGAATCAGCCCCAGCATTTT. Protein product: CASKVNTGENQPQHF. This chain joins TRBV5-1 and TRBJ1-5; D is unresolved. The CDR3 has 15 residues. V was trimmed by 6 bases and J by 4 bases, leaving 17 bases between them. Looked up from germline, CDR1 is SGHRS and CDR2 is YFSETQ.

This rearrangement joins TRBV19 to TRBJ2-6; no clear D gene. Germline-derived CDR1 and CDR2 are LNHDA and SQIVND (reference sequence). Trimming stripped 6 bases from V and 2 bases from J, with 17 bases between. CDR3 length: 17 residues. The CDR3 loop is CASSIATTKAGANVLTF. The CDR3 nucleotides are TGTGCCAGTAGCATCGCGACAACAAAGGCTGGGGCCAACGTCCTGACTTTC.

The chain carries TRBV2 and TRBJ1-4; D unclear. The CDR3 loop spans 15 amino acids. Trimming stripped 5 bases from V and 4 bases from J, with 14 bases between. In germline, CDR1 is SNHLY, CDR2 FYNNEI. The CDR3 protein is CASSPSLRLNEKLFF. Written as DNA, the CDR3 is TGTGCCAGCAGTCCCAGTCTTAGACTTAATGAAAAACTGTTTTTT.

The V and J genes are TRBV20-1 and TRBJ1-1; D gene ambiguous. Germline CDR1 is DFQATT and CDR2 is SNEGSKA (reference sequence). V dropped 4 bases and J dropped 3 bases, with 6 bases sitting between them. This CDR3 spans 11 amino acids. Here the CDR3 DNA reads TGCAGTGCTATGTTAGACACTGAAGCTTTCTTT. Translation gives CSAMLDTEAFF.

The chain links TRBV28 to TRBJ2-3, with TRBD1 identical over 10 bases. CDR3 length: 16 residues. V was clipped by 6 bases and J by 5 bases; unmatched bases: 11. Germline V gene lookup returns CDR1 MDHEN and CDR2 SYDVKM. The CDR3: CASSPPGQGLGDTQYF. In DNA, the CDR3 is TGTGCCAGCAGCCCACCGGGACAGGGGCTAGGAGATACGCAGTATTTT.

This chain uses TRBV6-1 with TRBJ2-2, with D unresolved. CDR1 is MNHNS, CDR2 SASEGT, per germline. This CDR3 has 18 residues. V was trimmed by 1 base and J by 3 bases, leaving 18 bases between them. CDR3 in DNA: TGTGCCAGCAGTGAAGTACCGATAGGAGAAGTCGACACCGGGGAGCTGTTTTTT. Amino acids: CASSEVPIGEVDTGELFF.

V is TRBV5-1 and J is TRBJ2-1, with 10 bases that match TRBD2. The length of the CDR3 is 16 residues. The J segment lost 2 bases and the V segment lost 2 bases, leaving 4 bases of the junction unmatched. Germline assignment: CDR1 SGHRS and CDR2 YFSETQ. The CDR3 loop is CASSFLSGGTYNEQFF. CDR3 nucleotide sequence: TGCGCCAGCAGCTTTCTTAGCGGGGGGACCTACAATGAGCAGTTCTTC.

This rearrangement joins TRBV6-5 to TRBJ2-7, with a weak D call TRBD1 (6 bases). CDR3 length equals 14 residues. Germline lookup yields CDR1 MNHEY and CDR2 SVGAGI. V gave up 0 bases and J gave up 2 bases, with 8 bases separating them. The CDR3 reads CASSYSTGTYEQYF. The CDR3 DNA is TGTGCCAGCAGTTACTCCACAGGGACCTACGAGCAGTACTTC.

The chain combines TRBV28 with TRBJ2-7, with 11 bases that match TRBD2. This CDR3 region has 14 residues. V shed 10 bases and J 0 bases; nucleotides not matched to a gene: 5. Germline V gene lookup returns CDR1 MDHEN and CDR2 SYDVKM. This CDR3 reads CATRGLAGSYEQYF. DNA of the CDR3: TGTGCCACCAGAGGACTAGCGGGCTCCTACGAGCAGTACTTC.

This chain joins TRBV18 and TRBJ1-3; D possibly corresponds to TRBD1 (6 bases). V lost 2 bases, J lost 1 base, and 6 bases lay in between. Germline V gives CDR1 KGHSH, CDR2 LQKENI. CDR3 size: 14 residues. CDR3 nucleotide sequence: TGTGCCAGCTCACCAGACAGGTCTGGAAACACCATATATTTT. Protein product: CASSPDRSGNTIYF.

This rearrangement joins TRBV10-3 to TRBJ1-1; D is ambiguous. V was cut by 7 bases and J by 6 bases, with 15 bases left in between. CDR1 and CDR2 (germline): ENHRY, SYGVKD. The CDR3 has 13 residues. CDR3 loop: CAIKEGGPAEAFF. The CDR3 DNA reads as TGTGCCATCAAGGAAGGAGGGCCGGCTGAAGCTTTCTTT.